This entry features one TCR beta chain sequence. The data belong to a study of blood T cell repertoires in COVID-19. V shed 0 bases and J shed 3 bases, with 12 bases lying between them. This CDR3 has 15 residues. CDR1 is KGHSH, CDR2 LQKENI, per germline. TCRdb keeps only in-frame clones here, not all; method: immunoSEQ multiplex PCR. The sample records 65,000 to 70,000 clones, more than 85% being singletons. This clonotype was obtained from a human donor with active COVID-19. The donor label of this sample is uncertain. The rearrangement links TRBV18 to TRBJ2-7; maybe TRBD1 (5 bases). Sequencing was carried out using peripheral blood. Written as DNA, the CDR3 is TGTGCCAGCTCACCACCGGGCAGGGATGGCTACGAGCAGTACTTC. It specifies CASSPPGRDGYEQYF.